This entry lists 11 T cell receptor beta chains sequenced from one sample in a study of cytomegalovirus exposure and HLA in healthy donors. Primers for the PCR totalled 60 Vbeta and 13 Jbeta. Here immunoSEQ multiplex PCR was the method, and the copy in TCRdb shows in-frame clones only, minus some. The data contain about 70,000 clones, around 68% of them singletons. The sequenced material came from PBMCs. The receptors shown here come from a woman in her twenties or thirties in good health and CMV-seronegative.

The rearrangement links TRBV27 to TRBJ2-2, with D maybe TRBD2 (6 bases). The ends were cut back, 3 bases at V and 7 bases at J, with 15 bases in the middle. The CDR3 sequence is 15 residues long. Germline V gene data show CDR1 as MNHEY and CDR2 as SMNVEV (reference sequence). CDR3 sequence reads: CASSFVREVFGELFF. The CDR3, as DNA: TGTGCCAGCAGTTTCGTCAGGGAGGTATTCGGGGAGCTGTTTTTT.

The V and J genes are TRBV7-9 and TRBJ2-7, with D perhaps TRBD1 (6 bases). V lost 8 bases to trimming and J lost 0 bases, with 14 bases between them. The CDR3 extends over 14 amino acids. Germline-derived CDR1 and CDR2 are SEHNR and FQNEAQ (reference sequence). The CDR3 here is CASVQGEGSYEQYF. DNA for the CDR3: TGTGCCAGCGTACAGGGCGAGGGCTCCTACGAGCAGTACTTC.

This clone was seen only a few times. This chain joins TRBV4-3 and TRBJ1-2, with D perhaps TRBD1 (5 bases). Germline assignment: CDR1 LGHNA and CDR2 YSLEER. The germline V and J ends were trimmed by 0 bases and 7 bases, with 12 bases remaining between them. This CDR3 has 14 amino acids. The CDR3 sequence is CASSQDRGTAGYTF. CDR3 nucleotide sequence: TGCGCCAGCAGCCAAGATAGGGGCACGGCTGGCTACACCTTC.

V usage is TRBV2 and J usage is TRBJ1-5; unclear D gene. Trimming cost V 0 bases and J 2 bases, with 20 bases left between them. CDR3 length: 19 residues. Germline CDR1 and CDR2: SNHLY and FYNNEI. For the CDR3, the DNA is TGTGCCAGCAGTGAAGCCCCAGGAGGTAGAGCGCAGGGCAATCAGCCCCAGCATTTT. This sequence encodes CASSEAPGGRAQGNQPQHF.

The genes are TRBV7-6 and TRBJ2-7; D perhaps matches TRBD2 (5 bases). Trimming pared 2 bases from V and 4 bases from J, leaving 18 bases between. Germline V gives CDR1 SGHVS, CDR2 FNYEAQ. The CDR3 has 16 residues. In DNA, the CDR3 is TGTGCCAGCAGCTTAAATAGTGGAGTTGAGGGTTACGAGCAGTACTTC. Translating gives CASSLNSGVEGYEQYF.

The chain recombines TRBV25-1 with TRBJ1-2; a weak D match, TRBD1 (6 bases). This CDR3 is 14 amino acids long. V gave up 3 bases and J gave up 5 bases, with 13 bases separating them. Germline V gene data show CDR1 as MGHDK and CDR2 as SYGVNS. The CDR3 protein is CASSDPGARYGYTF. For the CDR3, the DNA is TGTGCCAGCAGTGACCCAGGGGCGCGGTATGGCTACACCTTC.

This chain connects TRBV7-9 to TRBJ1-6, with D uncertain. This CDR3 comprises 13 residues. The V end was cut by 10 bases, the J end by 5 bases, with 12 bases between. Germline CDR1 is SEHNR and CDR2 is FQNEAQ (reference sequence). The CDR3 spells CATQERDNSPLHF. The CDR3 DNA sequence: TGTGCCACCCAGGAGAGGGATAATTCACCCCTCCACTTT.

This chain links TRBV6-5 with TRBJ2-7; D is possibly TRBD1 (5 bases). This CDR3 is 15 amino acids long. The V and J ends lost 0 bases and 3 bases respectively, with 12 bases between them. From germline, CDR1 is MNHEY and CDR2 SVGAGI. This CDR3 is CASSYSRRGIYEQYV. DNA of the CDR3: TGTGCCAGCAGTTACTCGAGAAGGGGAATCTACGAGCAGTACGTC.

As regards this clone: The junction does not match germline at one end; this may be a read error. The chain couples TRBV7-7 to TRBJ2-2; TRBD2 matches at 8 bases. From germline, CDR1 is SSHAT and CDR2 FNYEAQ (reference sequence). The CDR3 spans 16 residues. The CDR3 region is CASSLGGLESTGELFF. The CDR3 DNA reads TGTGCTAGCAGCTTAGGGGGACTAGAGAGCACCGGGGAGCTGTTTTTT.

This chain links TRBV4-1 with TRBJ2-1; 14 bases map to TRBD2. Trimming cost V 2 bases and J 4 bases; bases outside gene matches: 10. This CDR3 comprises 19 residues. Germline CDR1 is MGHRA and CDR2 is YSYEKL. CDR3 DNA: TGCGCCAGCAGCCAAATATACGGGACTAGCGGGGGCCCTTACAATGAGCAGTTCTTC. Protein sequence: CASSQIYGTSGGPYNEQFF.

This clone was counted only a few times. The chain recombines TRBV29-1 with TRBJ1-1; D perhaps matches TRBD1 (6 bases). The CDR3 sequence is 14 residues long. CDR1 and CDR2 (germline): SQVTM, ANQGSEA. Trimming took off 6 bases at V and 1 base at J, with 15 bases between the two ends. The CDR3 coding sequence is TGCAGCGTGACTACCCTGGACAGGAACACTGAAGCTTTCTTT. Translating gives CSVTTLDRNTEAFF.